The clone carrying this T cell receptor beta chain appeared many times. Its antigen is currently unknown. These data come from a study of T cells in Graves' hyperthyroidism and ophthalmopathy. The overall study: Once the initial diagnosis was made, peripheral blood was obtained before any treatment. Points from the study as a whole: A 13 V-J model separated ophthalmopathy from stable hyperthyroidism. Ophthalmopathy prediction by the model preceded onset by a median approximately six months.

The investigators amplified TCR beta CDR3 regions from RNA transcripts. An initial round of RT-PCR targeting the TCR CDR3 relied on the HTBI primer set. TCRdb re-analysed the multiplex PCR reads in MiXCR, keeping a single row per CDR3 protein. Of about 290,000 distinct CDR3 sequences listed, about an eighth are singletons. The PBMCs had their origin in 10 ml of fresh peripheral blood. There are 14 residues in the CDR3. The germline gives CDR1 SGHAT, CDR2 FQDESV (reference sequence). The V gene lost 0 bases and the J gene lost 2 bases, with 7 bases spanning the gap. The chain has TRBV11-1 and TRBJ1-1; D not certain. The specimen sequenced was blood. The sequence was collected from a woman aged 40 to 50 with Graves' hyperthyroidism. CDR3 nucleotide sequence: TGTGCCAGCAGCTTAGCGATCGGAAACACTGAAGCTTTCTTT. Translating it yields CASSLAIGNTEAFF.